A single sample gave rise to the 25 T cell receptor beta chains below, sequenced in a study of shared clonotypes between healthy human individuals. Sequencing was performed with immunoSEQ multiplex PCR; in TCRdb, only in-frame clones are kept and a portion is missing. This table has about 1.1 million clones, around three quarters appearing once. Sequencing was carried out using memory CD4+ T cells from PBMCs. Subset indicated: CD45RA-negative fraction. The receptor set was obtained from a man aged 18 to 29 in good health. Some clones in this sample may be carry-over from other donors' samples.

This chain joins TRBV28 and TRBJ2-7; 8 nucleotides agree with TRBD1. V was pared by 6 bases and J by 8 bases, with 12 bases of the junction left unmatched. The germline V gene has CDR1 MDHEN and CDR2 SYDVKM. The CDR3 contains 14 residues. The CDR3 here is CASSSTDRAQKQYF. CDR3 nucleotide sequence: TGTGCCAGCAGCTCAACGGACAGGGCCCAGAAGCAGTACTTC.

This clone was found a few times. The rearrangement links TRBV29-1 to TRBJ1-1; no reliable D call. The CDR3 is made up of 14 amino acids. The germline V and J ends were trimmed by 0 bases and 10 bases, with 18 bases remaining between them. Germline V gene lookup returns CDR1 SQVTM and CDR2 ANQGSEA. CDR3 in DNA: TGCAGCGTTGAAGAAGGCAGTTCCAGGATCGGAGCTTTCTTT. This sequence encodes CSVEEGSSRIGAFF.

This CDR3 is CASSPDRAGGYGYTF. CDR3 sequence (DNA): TGCGCCAGCAGCCCGGATCGGGCAGGGGGCTATGGCTACACCTTC. The chain recombines TRBV5-1 with TRBJ1-2, with 7 bases aligning to TRBD1. The CDR3 runs 15 residues. The germline CDR1 and CDR2 sequences are SGHRS and YFSETQ. The V gene end was trimmed by 4 bases and the J gene end by 4 bases; junction bases not matched to a gene: 10.

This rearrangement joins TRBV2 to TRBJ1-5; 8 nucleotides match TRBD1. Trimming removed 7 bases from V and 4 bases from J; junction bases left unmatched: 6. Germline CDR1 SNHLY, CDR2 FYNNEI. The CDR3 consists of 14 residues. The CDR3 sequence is CASNWGQENQPQHF. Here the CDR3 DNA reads TGTGCCAGCAATTGGGGACAGGAAAATCAGCCCCAGCATTTT. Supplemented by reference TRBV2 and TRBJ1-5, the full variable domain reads EPEVTQTPSHQVTQMGQEVILRCVPISNHLYFYWYRQILGQKVEFLVSFYNNEISEKSEIFDDQFSVERPDGSNFTLKIRSTKLEDSAMYFCASNWGQENQPQHFGDGTRLSIL.

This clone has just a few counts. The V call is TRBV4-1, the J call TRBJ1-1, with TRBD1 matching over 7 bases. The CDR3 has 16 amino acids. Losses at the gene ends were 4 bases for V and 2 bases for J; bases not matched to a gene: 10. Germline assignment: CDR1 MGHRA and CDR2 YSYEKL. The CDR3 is CASSLILGTANTEAFF. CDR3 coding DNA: TGCGCCAGCAGCCTCATACTCGGGACAGCAAACACTGAAGCTTTCTTT.

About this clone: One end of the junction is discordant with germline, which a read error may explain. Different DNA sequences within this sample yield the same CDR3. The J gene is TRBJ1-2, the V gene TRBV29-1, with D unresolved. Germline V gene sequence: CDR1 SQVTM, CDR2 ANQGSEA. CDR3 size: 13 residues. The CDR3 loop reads CSVQVGGIYGYTF. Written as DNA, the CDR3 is TGCAGCGTTCAAGTAGGAGGGATCTATGGCTACACTTTC.

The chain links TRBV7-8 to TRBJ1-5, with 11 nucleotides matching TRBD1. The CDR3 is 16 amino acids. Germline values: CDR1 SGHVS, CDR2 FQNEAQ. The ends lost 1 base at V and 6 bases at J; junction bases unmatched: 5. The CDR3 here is CASSLDRDRGSQPQHF. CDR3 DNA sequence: TGTGCCAGCAGCTTAGACCGGGACAGGGGGTCTCAGCCCCAGCATTTT.

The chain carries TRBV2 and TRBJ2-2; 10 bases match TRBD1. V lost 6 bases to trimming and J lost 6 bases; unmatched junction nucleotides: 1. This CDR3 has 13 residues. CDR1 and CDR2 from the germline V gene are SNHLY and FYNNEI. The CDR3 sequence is CASRDRGSGELFF. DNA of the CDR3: TGTGCCAGCAGGGACAGGGGGTCCGGGGAGCTGTTTTTT.

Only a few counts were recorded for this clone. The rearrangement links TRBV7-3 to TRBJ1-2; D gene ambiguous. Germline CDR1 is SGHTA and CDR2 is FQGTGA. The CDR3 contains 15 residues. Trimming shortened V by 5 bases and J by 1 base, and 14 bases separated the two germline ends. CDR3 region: CASSPSAGLNYGYTF. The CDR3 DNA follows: TGTGCCAGCAGCCCATCAGCAGGACTTAACTATGGCTACACCTTC.

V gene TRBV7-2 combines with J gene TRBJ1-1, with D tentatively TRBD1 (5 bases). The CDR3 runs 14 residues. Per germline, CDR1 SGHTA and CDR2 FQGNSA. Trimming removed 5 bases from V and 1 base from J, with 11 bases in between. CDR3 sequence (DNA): TGTGCCAGCAGCCTCCGGGACCGGAACACTGAAGCTTTCTTT. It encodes CASSLRDRNTEAFF.

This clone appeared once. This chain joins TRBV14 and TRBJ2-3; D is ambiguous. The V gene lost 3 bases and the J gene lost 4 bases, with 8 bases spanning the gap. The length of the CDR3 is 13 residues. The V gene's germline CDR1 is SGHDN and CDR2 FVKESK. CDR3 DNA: TGTGCCAGCAGCCAGACCCGGTCAGATACGCAGTATTTT. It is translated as CASSQTRSDTQYF. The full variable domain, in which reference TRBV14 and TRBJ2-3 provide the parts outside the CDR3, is EAGVTQFPSHSVIEKGQTVTLRCDPISGHDNLYWYRRVMGKEIKFLLHFVKESKQDESGMPNNRFLAERTGGTYSTLKVQPAELEDSGVYFCASSQTRSDTQYFGPGTRLTVL.

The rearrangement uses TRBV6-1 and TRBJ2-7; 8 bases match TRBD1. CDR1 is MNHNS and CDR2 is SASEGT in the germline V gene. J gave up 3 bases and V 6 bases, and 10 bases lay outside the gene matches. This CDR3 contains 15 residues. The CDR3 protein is CASRRGTGESYEQYF. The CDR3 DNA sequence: TGTGCCAGCAGGAGAGGGACAGGCGAAAGCTACGAGCAGTACTTC.

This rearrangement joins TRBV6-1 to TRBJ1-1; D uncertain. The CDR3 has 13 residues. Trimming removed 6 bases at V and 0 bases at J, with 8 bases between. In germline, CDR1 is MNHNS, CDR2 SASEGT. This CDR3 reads CASRVSMNTEAFF. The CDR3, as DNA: TGTGCCAGCAGAGTCAGCATGAACACTGAAGCTTTCTTT.

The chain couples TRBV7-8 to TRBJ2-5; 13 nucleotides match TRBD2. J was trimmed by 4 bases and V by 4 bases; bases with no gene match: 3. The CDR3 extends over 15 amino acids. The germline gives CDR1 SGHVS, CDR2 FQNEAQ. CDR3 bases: TGTGCCAGCAGCTCTCGACTAGCGGGAGGAGAGACCCAGTACTTC. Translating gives CASSSRLAGGETQYF.

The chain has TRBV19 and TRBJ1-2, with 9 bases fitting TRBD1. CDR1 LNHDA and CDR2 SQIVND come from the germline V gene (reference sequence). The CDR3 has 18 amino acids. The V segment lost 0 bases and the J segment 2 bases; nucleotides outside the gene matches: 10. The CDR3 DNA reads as TGTGCCAGTAGTATAGATCCGGGACAGGGAGGACCGAACTATGGCTACACCTTC. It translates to CASSIDPGQGGPNYGYTF.

CDR3 sequence: CASSFLSGSTYEQYF. CDR3 DNA sequence: TGCGCCAGCAGCTTCTTGAGCGGGAGCACCTACGAGCAGTACTTC. The J gene is TRBJ2-7, the V gene TRBV5-1; 8 bases agree with TRBD2. The CDR3 is 15 amino acids. Germline V CDR1 and CDR2: SGHRS, YFSETQ. V was pared by 2 bases and J by 2 bases, with 6 bases of the junction left unmatched.

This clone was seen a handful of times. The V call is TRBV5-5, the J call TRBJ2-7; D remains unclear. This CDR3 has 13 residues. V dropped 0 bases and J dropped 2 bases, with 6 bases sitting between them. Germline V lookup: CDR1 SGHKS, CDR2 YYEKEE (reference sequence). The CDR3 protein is CASSLAAPYEQYF. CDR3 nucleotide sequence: TGTGCCAGCAGCTTGGCAGCACCCTACGAGCAGTACTTC.

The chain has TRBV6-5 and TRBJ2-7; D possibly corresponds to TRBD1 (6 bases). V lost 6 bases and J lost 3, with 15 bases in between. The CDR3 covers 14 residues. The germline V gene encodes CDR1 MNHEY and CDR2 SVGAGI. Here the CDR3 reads CASSDRYTIYEQYF. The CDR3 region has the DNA TGTGCCAGCAGCGACAGGTATACTATCTACGAGCAGTACTTC.

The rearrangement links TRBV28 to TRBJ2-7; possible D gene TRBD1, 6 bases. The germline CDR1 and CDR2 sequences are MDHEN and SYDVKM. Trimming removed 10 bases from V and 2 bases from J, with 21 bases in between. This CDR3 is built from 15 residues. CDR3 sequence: CATYPATGRAYEQYF. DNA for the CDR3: TGTGCCACTTATCCTGCGACAGGTCGTGCCTACGAGCAGTACTTC.

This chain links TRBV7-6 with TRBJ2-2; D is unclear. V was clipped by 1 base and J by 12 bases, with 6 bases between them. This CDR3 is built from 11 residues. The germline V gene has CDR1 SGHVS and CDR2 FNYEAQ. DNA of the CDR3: TGTGCCAGCAGCTTAGAGGGCCAGCTGTTTTTT. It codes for CASSLEGQLFF. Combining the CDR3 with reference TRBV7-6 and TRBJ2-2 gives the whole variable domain GAGVSQSPRYKVTKRGQDVALRCDPISGHVSLYWYRQALGQGPEFLTYFNYEAQQDKSGLPNDRFSAERPEGSISTLTIQRTEQRDSAMYRCASSLEGQLFFGEGSRLTVL.

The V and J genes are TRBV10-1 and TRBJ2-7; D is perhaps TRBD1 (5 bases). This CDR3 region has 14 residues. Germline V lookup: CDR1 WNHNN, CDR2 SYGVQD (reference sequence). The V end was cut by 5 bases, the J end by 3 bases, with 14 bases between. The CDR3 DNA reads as TGCGCCAGCAGTTCAGACAGTCAGGGCTACGAGCAGTACTTC. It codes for CASSSDSQGYEQYF.

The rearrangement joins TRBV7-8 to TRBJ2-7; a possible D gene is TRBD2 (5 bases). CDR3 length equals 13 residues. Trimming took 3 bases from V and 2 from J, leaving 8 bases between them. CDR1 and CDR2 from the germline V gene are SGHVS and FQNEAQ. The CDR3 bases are TGTGCCAGCAGCTTGGAGGTAACCTACGAGCAGTACTTC. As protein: CASSLEVTYEQYF. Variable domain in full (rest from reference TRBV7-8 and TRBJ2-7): GAGVSQSPRYKVAKRGQDVALRCDPISGHVSLFWYQQALGQGPEFLTYFQNEAQLDKSGLPSDRFFAERPEGSVSTLKIQRTQQEDSAVYLCASSLEVTYEQYFGPGTRLTVT.

The CDR3 DNA follows: TGTGCCATCACCCGGGACAGGGGGACTGAAGCTTTCTTT. It codes for CAITRDRGTEAFF. The chain combines TRBV10-3 with TRBJ1-1; 11 bases fit TRBD1. Germline V lookup: CDR1 ENHRY, CDR2 SYGVKD. V was clipped by 7 bases and J by 5 bases; unmatched bases: 3. This CDR3 is 13 amino acids long.

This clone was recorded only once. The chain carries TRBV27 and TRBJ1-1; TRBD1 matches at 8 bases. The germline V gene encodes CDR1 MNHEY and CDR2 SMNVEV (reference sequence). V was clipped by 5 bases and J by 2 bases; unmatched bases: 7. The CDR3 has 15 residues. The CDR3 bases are TGTGCCAGCAGTAGGTCAGGGGGCTTTAACACTGAAGCTTTCTTT. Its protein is CASSRSGGFNTEAFF.

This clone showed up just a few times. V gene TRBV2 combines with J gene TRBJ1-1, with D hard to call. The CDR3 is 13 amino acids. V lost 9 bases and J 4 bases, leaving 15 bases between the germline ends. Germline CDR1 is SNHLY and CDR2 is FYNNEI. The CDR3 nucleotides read TGTGCCAGTGGGGTTGGGCCAGGCACTGAAGCTTTCTTT. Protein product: CASGVGPGTEAFF.